The present entry profiles one T cell receptor (beta chain) with its context. This clonotype was observed many times. The clone's antigen remains unknown. No quality values exist for individual bases; no much larger clone is one base distant. Sequenced using an Illumina NovaSeq 6000. Using 5'RACE with constant-segment primers, TCRalpha and TCRbeta cDNA libraries were constructed, with sample barcodes and unique molecular identifiers added in the process. Trizol reagent was used to extract RNA from every sample. Libraries were amplified in two PCR steps, with a second sample barcode and Illumina TruSeq adapters added in the second step. The libraries were sequenced on an Illumina NovaSeq using 2 x 150 bp paired-end reads. The original pipeline was this. Demultiplexing of reads and collapsing into UMI-guided consensus sequences were performed with migec v1.2.7. With mixcr v2.1.11, UMI consensuses were aligned to TRA and TRB V and J templates and assembled into clonotypes. Clonotypes were classified as expanded or contracted when called significant by both edgeR and NoisET, with noise models trained on biological replicates. edgeR calls used a false discovery rate-adjusted p below 0.01 and a log2 fold-change threshold of 1. PCA with hierarchical clustering of max-normalized trajectories of the 1000 most abundant clonotypes was used as exploratory dynamics analysis. Each responding clone was given a CD4 or CD8 phenotype based on the CD4+ and CD8+ repertoires, which had been sequenced separately. The public reads were run again by TCRdb, first through fastp at Q25 and then through MiXCR, and only productive beta chains were kept. Identical CDR3 proteins give one entry, which carries the most common genes and DNA. TCRdb assigned the V and J calls; the authors' analysis was not used. This sample holds 350,000 to 400,000 distinct CDR3 sequences; roughly an eighth were observed only once. The ten top clones hold about 20% of the sample.

These data belong to a study of T-cell memory formation after mild COVID-19 (dated by TCRdb to about 2021). Broadly, across the study: TCR sequence clusters from the two donors were found to be largely donor specific. T-cell clones expanding and contracting after mild COVID-19 in two donors were tracked by longitudinal TCRalpha and TCRbeta repertoire sequencing. The cohort comprised two young, previously healthy adult volunteers, one female and one male. Summary of the overall study and its limitations: The second-wave clones that peaked on day 37 were not confirmed to be SARS-CoV-2 specific. Only a couple of mild cases were covered by the study, and larger cohorts that include severe cases with pre-infection samples were considered necessary. The detection of some responding clones in pre-infection memory suggests that pre-existing cross-reactive memory T cells joined the SARS-CoV-2 response. Balanced CD4/CD8 phenotypes were observed for clones contracting from day 15 to 85, whereas a bias towards CD4+ was observed for a second wave of clones expanding from day 15 to 37. Contracting CD4+ clones turned up mainly in the CM and EM memory subsets, whereas EMRA was where CD8+ clones were enriched.

PBMCs were isolated by Ficoll-Paque density gradient centrifugation. The sequencing input was PBMCs or a T cell subset sorted from them (not recorded which). This sequence was found in a man aged 18 to 29 who had mild COVID-19 (a few samples of this study predate the infection). The sample titles of this study are shuffled in the database, so cell type and time point are left out; the donor was told from shared clones.

The CDR3 is CASSFGFSNQPQHF. The DNA is TGTGCCAGCAGTTTCGGGTTTAGCAATCAGCCCCAGCATTTT. The chain joins TRBV2 to TRBJ1-5, with no confident D gene call. Based on the germline V gene, the CDR1 and CDR2 sequences are SNHLY and FYNNEI. Deletion took 5 bases off V and 0 bases off J, with a span of 8 bases between the germline ends. The CDR3 holds 14 amino acids from the cysteine to the phenylalanine. The sequence is cut down to CDR3 DNA, 42 bases in frame from base 1.